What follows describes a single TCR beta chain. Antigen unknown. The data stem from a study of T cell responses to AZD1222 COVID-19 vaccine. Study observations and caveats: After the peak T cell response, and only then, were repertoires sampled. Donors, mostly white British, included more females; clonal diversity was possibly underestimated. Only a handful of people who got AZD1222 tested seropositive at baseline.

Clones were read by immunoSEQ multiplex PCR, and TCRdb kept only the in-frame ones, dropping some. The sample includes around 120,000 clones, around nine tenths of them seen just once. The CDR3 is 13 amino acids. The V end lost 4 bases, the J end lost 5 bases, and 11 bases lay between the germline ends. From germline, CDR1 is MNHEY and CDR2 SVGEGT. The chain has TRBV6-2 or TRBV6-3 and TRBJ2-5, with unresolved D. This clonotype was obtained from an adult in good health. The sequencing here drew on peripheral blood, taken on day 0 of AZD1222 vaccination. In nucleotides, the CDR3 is TGTGCCAGCAGTTTTCAGCCATGGGAGACCCAGTACTTC. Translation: CASSFQPWETQYF.